The clone carrying this TCR beta chain has a handful of counts. The antigen is unknown. The data stem from a study of regulatory T cells in long-lasting Graves disease. The CDR3 loop spans 14 amino acids. CDR1 and CDR2 from the germline V gene are LNHDA and SQIVND (reference sequence). The ends lost 5 bases at V and 8 bases at J; junction bases unmatched: 8. With iRepertoire HTBI primers and Arm-PCR of CDR3 regions, TCR beta libraries were built. TCRdb redid the calling of the multiplex PCR reads with MiXCR, one entry per CDR3 protein. The table records around 420,000 distinct CDR3 sequences, over 12% of them present only once. Time point given: newly diagnosed GD, antithyroid drugs for less than 3 months. Making the TCR library involved RNA that had been extracted from PBMCs. Findings and limits, study-wide: It was in persistent disease that TRBV28, TRBJ1-2 and TRBJ2-5 were favored. Accuracy might have suffered from few samples.

These data were likewise used in another study, on T cells in Graves' hyperthyroidism and ophthalmopathy. From that paper: Absence of ophthalmopathy progression within 18 months defined stable Graves' hyperthyroidism. Blood also contained most expanded thyroid clonotypes above 0.001.

Sequencing used peripheral blood mononuclear cells (PBMCs), obtained at new diagnosis, from a patient treated with antithyroid drugs. The rearrangement links TRBV19 to TRBJ1-3; 8 bases align to TRBD1. The clonotype comes from a woman in her 40s with Graves disease. CDR3 sequence: CASSGQGGPDTIYF. In DNA form, the CDR3 reads TGTGCCAGTAGTGGACAGGGTGGTCCGGACACCATATATTTT.